This T cell receptor beta chain was recorded in a study of T cells after yellow fever vaccination. There are many counts of this clonotype. Its specificity is unknown. UMIs were added to TCR cDNA along with a universal primer site when it was made by 5'RACE template switching. One entry per CDR3 protein, called by TCRdb with MiXCR from the 5' RACE reads. The table has roughly 150,000 distinct CDR3 sequences, more than 6% seen once. Study results and limitations: FACS-sorted repertoires might harbor abundant contaminating clonotypes from the bulk population. At around 95% for CD4 and about 91% for CD8, most primary-vaccination clones showed up again after the booster.

Specimen: CD4+ T cells sorted from PBMCs, collected 5 days after the yellow fever booster vaccination. The receptor comes from a man aged 25-45 years who received the YFV17D yellow fever vaccine.

The CDR3 DNA reads as TGTGCCAGCTACCCCGACAGGATCTACGAGCAGTACTTC. This encodes CASYPDRIYEQYF. The gene calls are TRBV5-4 and TRBJ2-7; maybe TRBD1 (6 bases). V lost 7 bases to trimming and J lost 3 bases, with 14 bases between them. Looked up from germline, CDR1 is SGHNT and CDR2 is YYREEE (reference sequence). The length of the CDR3 is 13 residues. The complete variable domain, with remaining parts taken from reference TRBV5-4 and TRBJ2-7, reads ETGVTQSPTHLIKTRGQQVTLRCSSQSGHNTVSWYQQALGQGPQFIFQYYREEENGRGNFPPRFSGLQFPNYSSELNVNALELDDSALYLCASYPDRIYEQYFGPGTRLTVT.